What follows is one TCR beta chain and its context. The antigen is unknown. Using immunoSEQ multiplex PCR, the repertoire was profiled, and TCRdb retains in-frame clones only, with some absent. The repertoire consists of around 130,000 clones, with 80% to 90% occurring once and the leading ten covering 3.3%. This sample stems from a study of cytotoxic CD8 clonotypes in ibrutinib-treated CLL. General observations from the study: Clonality went up at ibrutinib response and then declined back toward baseline at progression.

V dropped 1 base and J dropped 6; count of bases not matched to a gene: 7. CDR1 and CDR2 from the germline V gene are SGHRS and YFSETQ. This CDR3 is 15 amino acids long. The source is a human donor with chronic lymphocytic leukemia. The chain combines TRBV5-1 with TRBJ1-2, with 9 bases lining up with TRBD1. The sequences come from PBMCs, collected after 24 months of ibrutinib treatment. The CDR3: CASSLTTGTGHGYTF. DNA for the CDR3: TGCGCCAGCAGCTTGACCACCGGGACAGGGCATGGCTACACCTTC.